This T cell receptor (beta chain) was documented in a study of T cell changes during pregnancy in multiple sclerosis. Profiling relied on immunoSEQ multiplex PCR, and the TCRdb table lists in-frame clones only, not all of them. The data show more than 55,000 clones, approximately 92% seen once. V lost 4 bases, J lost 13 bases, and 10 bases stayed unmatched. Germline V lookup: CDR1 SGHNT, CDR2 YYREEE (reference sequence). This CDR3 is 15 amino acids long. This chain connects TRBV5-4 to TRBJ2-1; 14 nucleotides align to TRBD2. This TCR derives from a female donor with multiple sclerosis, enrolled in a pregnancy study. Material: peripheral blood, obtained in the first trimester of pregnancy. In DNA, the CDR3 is TGTGCCAGCAGCCTTCCGGGACTAGCGGGGGTGGGACAGTTCTTC. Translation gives CASSLPGLAGVGQFF.